The 10 T cell receptor beta chains below come from one sample, sequenced in a study of molecular identifiers for immune sequencing clone quantification. In TCRdb, the PCR reads were re-called with MiXCR into one record per CDR3 protein. Here the sample spans about 640,000 distinct CDR3 sequences, approximately 20% being singletons. Sequencing used naive CD8+ T cells from blood, with Jurkat cell RNA spiked in. Regarding subset: FACS-sorted CD8+CD4-CCR7+CD45RA+ naive T cells. Receptors were obtained from a human donor in good health. Some libraries in this study had Jurkat cell RNA spiked in.

This clonotype was seen many times. The CDR3 DNA sequence: TGTGCCAGCAGGGGAACGAACACCGGGGAGCTGTTTTTT. Its translation is CASRGTNTGELFF. This chain connects TRBV27 to TRBJ2-2; D not resolved. CDR1 is MNHEY, CDR2 SMNVEV, per germline (reference sequence). The length of the CDR3 is 13 residues. Trimming removed 6 bases at V and 0 bases at J, with 5 bases between.

Comments on this clonotype: The conserved final phenylalanine or tryptophan is absent from the CDR3, which likely points to a read error. The V gene is TRBV9, the J gene TRBJ2-5; 9 bases map to TRBD2. The V gene end was trimmed by 4 bases and the J gene end by 4 bases; junction bases not matched to a gene: 2. Germline CDR1 SGDLS, CDR2 YYNGEE. The CDR3 loop spans 13 amino acids. Here the CDR3 reads CASSPAGGETQYS. CDR3 coding DNA: TGTGCCAGCAGCCCAGCGGGGGGAGAGACCCAGTACTCC.

A note on this clonotype: This may be a read error: a much more frequent sequence differs by one nucleotide. The rearrangement links TRBV12-5 to TRBJ2-3; TRBD1 matches 9 bases. The junction had 5 bases not matched to a gene; V was cut back by 0 bases and J by 4 bases. This CDR3 has 16 amino acids. The V gene's germline CDR1 is LGHNT and CDR2 FRNRAP. This CDR3 is CASGLVGTGYADTQYF. CDR3 nucleotide sequence: TGTGCTAGTGGTTTGGTAGGGACAGGGTACGCAGATACGCAGTATTTT.

The chain carries TRBV19 and TRBJ2-3; no clear D gene. Trimming shortened V by 3 bases and J by 0 bases, and 13 bases separated the two germline ends. The CDR3 contains 16 residues. Germline-derived CDR1 and CDR2 are LNHDA and SQIVND (reference sequence). The CDR3 nucleotides are TGTGCCAGTAGTATTAGTTTGTTTGGAAGCACAGATACGCAGTATTTT. As protein: CASSISLFGSTDTQYF.

This clonotype was seen repeatedly, ten times or more. The chain combines TRBV7-9 with TRBJ2-2, with unresolved D. V was shortened by 5 bases and J by 6 bases, with 10 bases between the two germline ends. Germline CDR1 SEHNR, CDR2 FQNEAQ (reference sequence). The length of the CDR3 is 13 residues. This CDR3 is CASSPPLAGELFF. The CDR3 DNA reads TGTGCCAGCAGCCCCCCCCTCGCCGGGGAGCTGTTTTTT.

Worth noting for this clonotype: Since a much larger clone is just one base distant, this may be a read error. The chain has TRBV7-8 and TRBJ2-1; 12 nucleotides agree with TRBD2. Trimming removed 5 bases from V and 12 bases from J; junction bases left unmatched: 11. In germline, CDR1 is SGHVS, CDR2 FQNEAQ. The CDR3 sequence is 15 residues long. The CDR3 DNA follows: TGTGCCAGCAGCCCCTCTAGCGGGGGGGCCGATGGGCAGTTCTTC. Its translation: CASSPSSGGADGQFF.

This clonotype was seen repeatedly, ten times or more. The chain joins TRBV20-1 to TRBJ1-5; a weak D match, TRBD1 (5 bases). Germline V CDR1 and CDR2: DFQATT, SNEGSKA (reference sequence). The CDR3 has 17 residues. V was shortened by 2 bases and J by 5 bases, with 22 bases between the two germline ends. CDR3 loop: CSARIVTGIKSDQPQHF. The CDR3 DNA is TGCAGTGCTAGAATAGTTACAGGAATAAAGAGCGATCAGCCCCAGCATTTT.

In its sample, this clonotype was seen many times. The chain uses TRBV28 and TRBJ1-5; 11 nucleotides match TRBD1. With V trimmed by 6 bases and J by 5 bases, 9 bases remained unmatched. Germline V gives CDR1 MDHEN, CDR2 SYDVKM. The CDR3 consists of 16 residues. The CDR3 nucleotides are TGTGCCAGCAGGAAATGGACAGGGGGCTTTGATCAGCCCCAGCATTTT. It translates to CASRKWTGGFDQPQHF. Supplemented by reference TRBV28 and TRBJ1-5, the full variable domain reads DVKVTQSSRYLVKRTGEKVFLECVQDMDHENMFWYRQDPGLGLRLIYFSYDVKMKEKGDIPEGYSVSREKKERFSLILESASTNQTSMYLCASRKWTGGFDQPQHFGDGTRLSIL.

This clonotype came up many times. The genes are TRBV2 and TRBJ1-5; D ambiguous. Trimming took off 1 base at V and 7 bases at J, with 5 bases between the two ends. The CDR3 extends over 12 amino acids. In germline, CDR1 is SNHLY, CDR2 FYNNEI. The CDR3 sequence is CASSEGLQPQHF. CDR3 in DNA: TGTGCCAGCAGTGAAGGGCTGCAGCCCCAGCATTTT. Full variable domain (outside the CDR3, taken from reference TRBV2 and TRBJ1-5): EPEVTQTPSHQVTQMGQEVILRCVPISNHLYFYWYRQILGQKVEFLVSFYNNEISEKSEIFDDQFSVERPDGSNFTLKIRSTKLEDSAMYFCASSEGLQPQHFGDGTRLSIL.

The table lists this clonotype with a few counts. A read error may produce the germline difference seen at one junction end. CDR3 residues: CASGQDLLGTGSFYEQYF. The DNA of the CDR3 is TGTGCCAGCGGCCAAGATTTATTAGGGACAGGGTCCTTTTACGAGCAGTACTTC. The chain uses TRBV3-1 and TRBJ2-7; 9 bases are a match to TRBD1. This CDR3 contains 18 residues. Per the germline V gene, CDR1 is LGHDT and CDR2 is YNNKEL (reference sequence).